Below, one T cell receptor (beta chain) is given with its context. Its antigen is still unknown. Trimming pared 5 bases from V and 4 bases from J, leaving 12 bases between. In germline, CDR1 is SNHLY, CDR2 FYNNEI. The CDR3 covers 13 residues. This entry belongs to a study of CD8 T cells in Susac syndrome. A quantity of about 0.45 to 1 ug RNA underwent reverse transcription using random hexamers. TCRdb re-called the immunoSEQ multiplex PCR reads with MiXCR, one entry per CDR3 protein. Among about 200,000 distinct CDR3 sequences listed, 85% to 95% were seen once. Peripheral blood CD8+ and CD4+ T cells were profiled by TCR beta sequencing. Purification of the CD8+ and CD4+ T cells relied on negative isolation, and TEMRA cells underwent FACS enrichment. Points from the study as a whole: The study acknowledged a relatively small number of individuals in its TCR sequencing and HLA analysis.

This clonotype originated in a human donor with multiple sclerosis. This chain links TRBV2 with TRBJ2-7, with a possible D match to TRBD1 (6 bases). The sample comprised CD4+ T cells from PBMCs. CDR3 loop: CASSMDSLYEQYV. In nucleotides, the CDR3 is TGTGCCAGCAGTATGGACAGCCTTTACGAGCAGTACGTC.